Following are 22 T cell receptor beta chains from one sample sequenced in a study of cytotoxic CD8 clonotypes in ibrutinib-treated CLL. Method: immunoSEQ multiplex PCR; TCRdb's copy keeps in-frame clones and lacks some. The sample consists of approximately 84,000 clones, 70% to 90% of them appearing once. This sample comprised PBMCs, obtained before ibrutinib treatment. Receptors were obtained from a human donor with chronic lymphocytic leukemia.

The V gene is TRBV19, the J gene TRBJ1-5; perhaps TRBD1 as D (6 bases). Germline CDR1 and CDR2: LNHDA and SQIVND (reference sequence). V was cut by 8 bases and J by 1 base, with 18 bases left in between. This CDR3 is 16 amino acids long. This CDR3 reads CASRATGSGSNQPQHF. The CDR3 DNA is TGTGCCAGTCGTGCTACAGGGTCGGGGAGCAATCAGCCCCAGCATTTT.

The rearrangement joins TRBV7-2 to TRBJ1-4; the D gene is possibly TRBD1 (6 bases). The CDR3 totals 14 residues. CDR1 and CDR2 from the germline V gene are SGHTA and FQGNSA. V shed 4 bases and J shed 4 bases, with 10 bases lying between them. CDR3 sequence reads: CASSSQGLNEKLFF. Written as DNA, the CDR3 is TGTGCCAGCAGCTCACAGGGCCTTAATGAAAAACTGTTTTTT.

This CDR3 reads CASSLWEDTQYF. The CDR3 DNA is TGCGCCAGCAGCTTGTGGGAGGATACGCAGTATTTT. The chain is built from TRBV5-1 and TRBJ2-3, with D perhaps matching TRBD2 (5 bases). The length of the CDR3 is 12 residues. CDR1 and CDR2 (germline): SGHRS, YFSETQ. Trimming removed 1 base at V and 6 bases at J, with 6 bases between.

This sequence joins TRBV10-3 and TRBJ2-1; tentatively, D is TRBD2 (6 bases). V was cut by 2 bases and J by 8 bases, with 10 bases left in between. The CDR3 length is 13 residues. Germline V gene data show CDR1 as ENHRY and CDR2 as SYGVKD. The CDR3 loop reads CAISEGGLHEQFF. The CDR3 DNA follows: TGTGCCATCAGTGAGGGGGGGTTGCATGAGCAGTTCTTC.

This clone was seen a few times. The chain employs TRBV9 and TRBJ2-2; no clear D. V was cut by 6 bases and J by 2 bases, with 2 bases left in between. Per the germline V gene, CDR1 is SGDLS and CDR2 is YYNGEE. The CDR3 has 11 amino acids. CDR3 nucleotide sequence: TGTGCCAGCACCAACACCGGGGAGCTGTTTTTT. It specifies CASTNTGELFF.

The chain uses TRBV27 and TRBJ1-1; D uncertain. CDR3 length equals 13 residues. Germline V gene data show CDR1 as MNHEY and CDR2 as SMNVEV (reference sequence). V gave up 5 bases and J gave up 2 bases, with 9 bases separating them. CDR3 in DNA: TGTGCCAGCAGTACAGTCTTTAACACTGAAGCTTTCTTT. This gives the protein CASSTVFNTEAFF.

This clone appeared once. V is TRBV27 and J is TRBJ1-1, with 7 bases identical to TRBD1. In germline, CDR1 is MNHEY, CDR2 SMNVEV (reference sequence). The CDR3 contains 14 residues. The ends lost 5 bases at V and 0 bases at J; junction bases unmatched: 3. CDR3 bases: TGTGCCAGCAGTCCGACAGGGATGAACACTGAAGCTTTCTTT. Residues: CASSPTGMNTEAFF.

The chain joins TRBV30 to TRBJ2-2, with TRBD2 as a possible D gene (6 bases). The length of the CDR3 is 15 residues. Trimming removed 2 bases at V and 6 bases at J, with 16 bases between. The germline V gene has CDR1 GTSNPN and CDR2 SVGIG (reference sequence). CDR3 bases: TGTGCCTGGAGTTCCCCGGAGGGGAGGCCCGGGGAGCTGTTTTTT. It is translated as CAWSSPEGRPGELFF.

The chain uses TRBV5-1 and TRBJ2-7; D is unresolved. The germline V and J ends were trimmed by 4 bases and 3 bases, with 14 bases remaining between them. This CDR3 has 14 amino acids. Germline V lookup: CDR1 SGHRS, CDR2 YFSETQ. The CDR3 region is CASSPRLSVYEQYF. CDR3 coding DNA: TGCGCCAGCAGCCCGCGCCTATCAGTCTACGAGCAGTACTTC.

The rearrangement joins TRBV5-1 to TRBJ2-1, with TRBD2 matching over 13 bases. V lost 6 bases and J lost 7; bases outside the gene matches: 4. CDR3 length: 14 amino acids. Looked up from germline, CDR1 is SGHRS and CDR2 is YFSETQ. CDR3 sequence: CASTRTSGSNEQFF. CDR3 nucleotide sequence: TGCGCCAGCACCCGGACTAGCGGGAGTAATGAGCAGTTCTTC.

The rearrangement links TRBV7-2 to TRBJ2-2; 7 bases map to TRBD1. Per germline, CDR1 SGHTA and CDR2 FQGNSA. The CDR3 covers 15 residues. After removal of 6 bases from V and 2 bases from J, the junction contained 6 bases not matched to a gene. In DNA form, the CDR3 reads TGTGCCAGCAGAATTCAGGGGGTCAACACCGGGGAGCTGTTTTTT. This gives the protein CASRIQGVNTGELFF.

The chain employs TRBV6-5 and TRBJ2-3, with D maybe TRBD2 (7 bases). V lost 0 bases to trimming and J lost 4 bases, with 14 bases between them. Germline V CDR1 and CDR2: MNHEY, SVGAGI. The CDR3 has 16 amino acids. CDR3 protein: CASSYSSGGLSDTQYF. In DNA, the CDR3 is TGTGCCAGCAGTTACTCATCGGGGGGCTTATCAGATACGCAGTATTTT.

This chain links TRBV4-1 with TRBJ1-5; D not resolved. CDR1 and CDR2 from the germline V gene are MGHRA and YSYEKL. V dropped 0 bases and J dropped 3 bases, with 9 bases sitting between them. The CDR3 length is 15 residues. The CDR3 loop reads CASSQDYPYNQPQHF. Here the CDR3 DNA reads TGCGCCAGCAGCCAAGATTACCCGTACAATCAGCCCCAGCATTTT.

The chain uses TRBV27 and TRBJ1-2; 10 positions match TRBD1. The CDR3 runs to 15 residues. CDR1 is MNHEY, CDR2 SMNVEV, per germline (reference sequence). The trim removed 5 bases at V and 2 bases at J, leaving 5 bases unmatched. CDR3 loop: CASSPQTGGNYGYTF. As DNA, the CDR3 is TGTGCCAGCAGTCCCCAGACAGGGGGCAACTATGGCTACACCTTC.

This clone was counted once. The rearrangement uses TRBV10-3 and TRBJ2-1; no firm D call. Germline lookup yields CDR1 ENHRY and CDR2 SYGVKD. CDR3 length: 13 residues. Trimming pared 1 base from V and 1 base from J, leaving 2 bases between. CDR3 coding DNA: TGTGCCATCAGTGAGTATTCCTACAATGAGCAGTTCTTC. Protein sequence: CAISEYSYNEQFF.

J is TRBJ1-1 and V is TRBV6-5; a possible D gene is TRBD1 (5 bases). This CDR3 has 14 residues. Trimming pared 6 bases from V and 2 bases from J, leaving 13 bases between. The V gene's germline CDR1 is MNHEY and CDR2 SVGAGI. The CDR3 is CASRLGPANTEAFF. The CDR3 coding sequence is TGTGCCAGCAGGCTGGGACCAGCTAACACTGAAGCTTTCTTT.

V is TRBV5-4 and J is TRBJ2-5; either TRBD1 or TRBD2 may fit D (5 bases each). CDR1 and CDR2 from the germline V gene are SGHNT and YYREEE (reference sequence). Between the trimmed V and J ends, which lost 2 bases and 5 bases, there was a span of 13 bases. The CDR3 covers 14 residues. The CDR3 DNA follows: TGTGCCAGCAGCTTACTCGGGGCCGGGGAGACCCAGTACTTC. Translating gives CASSLLGAGETQYF. Looking up the rest from reference TRBV5-4 and TRBJ2-5 gives the full variable domain: ETGVTQSPTHLIKTRGQQVTLRCSSQSGHNTVSWYQQALGQGPQFIFQYYREEENGRGNFPPRFSGLQFPNYSSELNVNALELDDSALYLCASSLLGAGETQYFGPGTRLLVL.

The rearrangement joins TRBV4-3 to TRBJ2-2; TRBD2 aligns across 8 bases. J lost 5 bases, V lost 0 bases, and 2 bases had no gene match. The germline V gene encodes CDR1 LGHNA and CDR2 YSLEER. This CDR3 spans 15 amino acids. The CDR3 region has the DNA TGCGCCAGCAGCCAAGATATAGCGGGGACCGGGGAGCTGTTTTTT. This codes for CASSQDIAGTGELFF.

V usage is TRBV30 and J usage is TRBJ2-7; maybe TRBD2 (6 bases). Germline V gene data show CDR1 as GTSNPN and CDR2 as SVGIG (reference sequence). The CDR3 spans 13 residues. Trimming left V 2 bases short and J 6 bases short, with 14 bases between. CDR3 in DNA: TGTGCCTGGAGTTACGGGACTTTGGCCGAGCAGTACTTC. Its translation is CAWSYGTLAEQYF.

V gene TRBV10-3 combines with J gene TRBJ1-5, with D uncertain. This CDR3 has 12 amino acids. The germline V gene encodes CDR1 ENHRY and CDR2 SYGVKD. Trimming took off 8 bases at V and 0 bases at J, with 5 bases between the two ends. The CDR3 DNA is TGTGCCATCGGGGATAGCAATCAGCCCCAGCATTTT. Translated, it gives CAIGDSNQPQHF.

The genes are TRBV11-3 and TRBJ1-4; D is unclear. The CDR3 loop spans 15 amino acids. Germline CDR1 and CDR2: SGHNT and YENEEA. Trimming took 4 bases from V and 7 from J, leaving 16 bases between them. The CDR3 sequence is CASSSWRETGEKLFF. The CDR3 DNA follows: TGTGCCAGCAGCTCCTGGAGGGAGACGGGTGAAAAACTGTTTTTT. Full variable domain (remainder filled in from reference TRBV11-3 and TRBJ1-4): EAGVVQSPRYKIIEKKQPVAFWCNPISGHNTLYWYLQNLGQGPELLIRYENEEAVDDSQLPKDRFSAERLKGVDSTLKIQPAELGDSAVYLCASSSWRETGEKLFFGSGTQLSVL.

This chain joins TRBV5-1 and TRBJ2-3; the D gene is possibly TRBD2 (5 bases). This CDR3 is built from 17 residues. Germline loops: CDR1 SGHRS, CDR2 YFSETQ. The V and J ends lost 0 bases and 2 bases respectively, with 16 bases between them. The CDR3 is CASSLARFGESTDTQYF. The DNA of the CDR3 is TGCGCCAGCAGCTTGGCCCGCTTCGGGGAGTCCACAGATACGCAGTATTTT.